These T cell receptor beta chains were read from a single sample in a study of T cell changes during pregnancy in multiple sclerosis. TCRdb's copy holds only in-frame clones and misses some; the assay was immunoSEQ multiplex PCR. The data hold about 70,000 clones, with about 92% observed a single time. The sample here was peripheral blood, taken in the third trimester of pregnancy. The source of these receptors is a female donor with multiple sclerosis, enrolled in a pregnancy study. The conserved cysteine and the conserved F or W are not part of the CDR3 here. A D gene is named only where the DNA matches it firmly.

D gene,V gene,J gene,CDR3 protein
-,TRBV6-1,TRBJ1-5,ASSDDHRARQPQH
-,TRBV5-4,TRBJ2-3,ASSLAGPRTDTQY
TRBD1,TRBV5-1,TRBJ1-2,ASSVGQGKYGYT
TRBD1,TRBV19,TRBJ1-3,ASSTTGGSGNTIY
-,TRBV21-1,TRBJ1-2,ASSNEGFGYT
TRBD2,TRBV11-2,TRBJ2-5,ASSLRLAGVETQY
-,TRBV28,TRBJ1-6,ATISSSLPAHTPLH
-,TRBV6-5,TRBJ1-4,ASSPIRANEKLF
-,TRBV7-2,TRBJ2-5,ASSPVRSGTQY
-,TRBV19,TRBJ1-1,ASSTTLGDTEAF
TRBD2,TRBV7-2,TRBJ2-5,ASSLELAGPQETQY
TRBD1,TRBV2,TRBJ1-1,ASAGTENTEAF
TRBD1,TRBV11-3,TRBJ2-2,ASSRDRSTGELF
-,TRBV7-6,TRBJ2-7,ASSPLGGSREQY
-,TRBV2,TRBJ2-1,ASSEQGSNEQF
-,TRBV7-2,TRBJ1-3,ASSLVRVTGNTIY
TRBD1,TRBV18,TRBJ2-3,ASSPVGQGPDTQY
TRBD1,TRBV6-1,TRBJ1-4,ASSEATGGFGEKLF
TRBD1,TRBV27,TRBJ2-6,ASSSPGTGAVGANVLT
-,TRBV19,TRBJ2-3,ASSTGFRVTDTQY
TRBD2,TRBV5-4,TRBJ2-7,ASSSGAGGPSNEQY
-,TRBV6-1,TRBJ2-1,ASWPGVSYNEQF
-,TRBV4-3,TRBJ1-1,ASSQDSPPGENTEAF
TRBD1,TRBV19,TRBJ2-7,ASSIGTGQVSSYEQY
TRBD1,TRBV27,TRBJ2-1,ASGTGNFNEQF
TRBD1,TRBV18,TRBJ1-1,ASSPTGGENTEAF
-,TRBV4-1,TRBJ1-1,ASSQEGRRYTEAF
TRBD2,TRBV2,TRBJ2-1,ASMPPTISGNNEQF
-,TRBV12-5,TRBJ1-2,ASGLQVYGYT
TRBD1,TRBV19,TRBJ1-2,ASSMWRGLNYGYT
-,TRBV5-4,TRBJ2-1,ASSLTGTSSYNEQF
-,TRBV2,TRBJ2-3,ASAGREDTQY
-,TRBV10-3,TRBJ2-5,AVASRERETQY
TRBD1,TRBV9,TRBJ1-2,ASSVGDRTNYGYT
TRBD1,TRBV2,TRBJ1-1,ASSEQGGLNTEAF
-,TRBV5-1,TRBJ2-4,ASSWGGLSIQY
TRBD1,TRBV2,TRBJ2-1,VSRQGWDEQF
TRBD1,TRBV2,TRBJ1-1,ASSRDRGATEAF
-,TRBV7-6,TRBJ1-1,ASSGDTNTEAF
-,TRBV28,TRBJ1-5,ASSFYPFLNQPQH
TRBD2,TRBV7-8,TRBJ2-7,ASSSPTSGRAYEQY
-,TRBV7-9,TRBJ2-1,ASRKGETPYNEQF
-,TRBV28,TRBJ1-4,ASSFIGGNEKLF
-,TRBV18,TRBJ2-7,ASSPYQGSHEQY
-,TRBV27,TRBJ1-1,ASRRGQMMNTEAF
-,TRBV28,TRBJ1-2,ASRELSGGDYGYT
TRBD2,TRBV28,TRBJ2-1,ASSLGLEGPSYNEQF
TRBD1,TRBV5-1,TRBJ2-7,ASSEGQGSYEQY
-,TRBV30,TRBJ2-7,AWSLRKTYEQY
-,TRBV30,TRBJ1-6,ARETALQASPLH